One sample yielded the 20 T cell receptor beta chains listed below, sequenced in a study of beta chain features in type 1 diabetes. These receptors have no known antigen. The whole isolated RNA underwent reverse transcription, so sequencing captured expressed TCRB transcripts. Clones were sequenced by immunoSEQ multiplex PCR, and TCRdb holds only the in-frame ones, with some missing. The table lists over 200,000 clones, 11% of them singletons, with around 0.017% in the top ten. Whole-study results and caveats: Significant though moderate, a shortening of TCRB CDR3s appeared in all four CD4+ subsets of Type 1 diabetes patients.

Sequenced sample: naive CD4+ T cells from blood. These receptors were obtained from a man aged 25 to 40 with type 1 diabetes.

This clone was seen more than once but under ten times. Within the sample, other DNA sequences also encode this same CDR3. The chain recombines TRBV9 with TRBJ2-5, with 8 bases aligning to TRBD1. The germline V gene encodes CDR1 SGDLS and CDR2 YYNGEE. Trimming cost V 1 base and J 4 bases; bases outside gene matches: 3. CDR3 length: 14 amino acids. The CDR3 is CASSVQGAGETQYF. The CDR3 DNA reads TGTGCCAGCAGCGTACAGGGGGCAGGAGAGACCCAGTACTTC.

This clone showed up just once. The gene calls are TRBV9 and TRBJ2-7; D is perhaps TRBD2 (5 bases). This CDR3 is 12 amino acids long. V lost 0 bases and J 6 bases, leaving 7 bases between the germline ends. CDR1 and CDR2 from the germline V gene are SGDLS and YYNGEE. DNA for the CDR3: TGTGCCAGCAGCGTAGCACGGGGCGAGCAGTACTTC. It yields the protein CASSVARGEQYF. Drawing the rest from reference TRBV9 and TRBJ2-7, the complete variable domain is DSGVTQTPKHLITATGQRVTLRCSPRSGDLSVYWYQQSLDQGLQFLIQYYNGEERAKGNILERFSAQQFPDLHSELNLSSLELGDSALYFCASSVARGEQYFGPGTRLTVT.

Regarding this clone: At one end the junction does not follow the germline gene, possibly because of a read error. V and J are TRBV5-4 and TRBJ2-7, with D unresolved. CDR1 is SGHNT, CDR2 YYREEE, per germline (reference sequence). CDR3 length: 16 amino acids. CDR3 sequence (DNA): TGCGCCAGCAGCCAAGATCCCGGCGGAAGAACCTACGAGCAGTACTTC. Protein product: CASSQDPGGRTYEQYF.

The chain joins TRBV10-3 to TRBJ2-5, with D possibly TRBD1 on 6 matching bases. V dropped 2 bases and J dropped 1 base, with 11 bases sitting between them. Germline lookup yields CDR1 ENHRY and CDR2 SYGVKD. This CDR3 has 15 residues. CDR3: CAISELDRRQETQYF. The CDR3 DNA is TGTGCCATCAGTGAGCTAGACAGGCGCCAAGAGACCCAGTACTTC.

The genes are TRBV4-2 and TRBJ2-7; 12 positions agree with TRBD2. Germline CDR1 is LGHNA and CDR2 is YNFKEQ. The CDR3 spans 17 residues. The ends lost 2 bases at V and 5 bases at J; junction bases unmatched: 10. The CDR3 nucleotides read TGTGCCAGCAGCCAACGACTAGCGGGGGCACAGGGCCACGAGCAGTACTTC. Residues: CASSQRLAGAQGHEQYF.

This clone turned up a few times. This sequence joins TRBV11-2 and TRBJ2-1; 8 positions match TRBD2. Germline CDR1 reads SGHAT; CDR2 reads FQNNGV. After removal of 6 bases from V and 1 base from J, the junction contained 5 bases not matched to a gene. The CDR3 sequence is 15 residues long. The CDR3 DNA is TGTGCCAGCAGGAGACTAGCGCTTTCCTACAATGAGCAGTTCTTC. This codes for CASRRLALSYNEQFF.

The J gene is TRBJ2-3, the V gene TRBV9, with D maybe TRBD2 (5 bases). Germline CDR1 SGDLS, CDR2 YYNGEE. The germline V and J ends were trimmed by 0 bases and 6 bases, with 14 bases remaining between them. The CDR3 extends over 15 amino acids. The CDR3 DNA reads TGTGCCAGCAGCGTAGGCACTCCGCGAGGGGATACGCAGTATTTT. It translates to CASSVGTPRGDTQYF.

This clone was seen only a few times. This rearrangement joins TRBV27 to TRBJ2-7; D ambiguous. Germline CDR1 and CDR2: MNHEY and SMNVEV (reference sequence). The CDR3 is 13 residues long. Trimming stripped 3 bases from V and 1 base from J, with 7 bases between. The CDR3: CASSFARSYEQYF. In DNA, the CDR3 is TGTGCCAGCAGTTTCGCCAGGTCCTACGAGCAGTACTTC.

The genes are TRBV18 and TRBJ1-1; D unclear. This CDR3 has 13 amino acids. The V end lost 3 bases, the J end lost 1 base, and 6 bases lay between the germline ends. CDR1 is KGHSH and CDR2 is LQKENI in the germline V gene. The CDR3 spells CASSPSQNTEAFF. Here the CDR3 DNA reads TGTGCCAGCTCACCGTCACAGAACACTGAAGCTTTCTTT. Full variable domain (outside the CDR3, taken from reference TRBV18 and TRBJ1-1): NAGVMQNPRHLVRRRGQEARLRCSPMKGHSHVYWYRQLPEEGLKFMVYLQKENIIDESGMPKERFSAEFPKEGPSILRIQQVVRGDSAAYFCASSPSQNTEAFFGQGTRLTVV.

The chain has TRBV5-1 and TRBJ2-2, with 9 bases matching TRBD1. There are 19 residues in the CDR3. The V gene end was trimmed by 4 bases and the J gene end by 6 bases; junction bases not matched to a gene: 19. The V gene's germline CDR1 is SGHRS and CDR2 YFSETQ. The CDR3 nucleotides read TGCGCCAGCAGCGTACAACCCGCCGGCGGGACAGGGATTTCCGGGGAGCTGTTTTTT. It yields the protein CASSVQPAGGTGISGELFF.

V is TRBV4-2 and J is TRBJ1-2; D gene uncertain. Trimming left V 0 bases short and J 8 bases short, with 19 bases between. The CDR3 is 16 amino acids. In germline, CDR1 is LGHNA, CDR2 YNFKEQ. For the CDR3, the DNA is TGTGCCAGCAGCCAAGATTTGATGGTCCTACCTAAGGGCTACACCTTC. Protein product: CASSQDLMVLPKGYTF.

This sequence joins TRBV7-9 and TRBJ2-3; D is undetermined. Per germline, CDR1 SEHNR and CDR2 FQNEAQ (reference sequence). The CDR3 consists of 12 residues. With 5 bases removed from V and 3 bases from J, the gap between germline ends came to 6 bases. The CDR3 DNA reads as TGTGCCAGCAGCCAAACTACAGATACGCAGTATTTT. Translating gives CASSQTTDTQYF. The complete variable domain, with remaining parts taken from reference TRBV7-9 and TRBJ2-3, reads DTGVSQNPRHKITKRGQNVTFRCDPISEHNRLYWYRQTLGQGPEFLTYFQNEAQLEKSRLLSDRFSAERPKGSFSTLEIQRTEQGDSAMYLCASSQTTDTQYFGPGTRLTVL.

V is TRBV2 and J is TRBJ2-7; D unclear. The CDR3 is made up of 13 amino acids. CDR1 and CDR2 (germline): SNHLY, FYNNEI. Deletions cut 7 bases from V and 2 bases from J, with 12 bases between. CDR3 DNA sequence: TGTGCCAGCACCGAAAGATGGCCCTACGAGCAGTACTTC. Translation gives CASTERWPYEQYF.

In its sample, this clone was seen a few times. V is TRBV4-1 and J is TRBJ2-1; D is perhaps TRBD1 (6 bases). The CDR3 sequence is 14 residues long. Trimming cost V 3 bases and J 7 bases, with 13 bases left between them. Germline V gene data show CDR1 as MGHRA and CDR2 as YSYEKL. The CDR3 here is CASSHFGRGNEQFF. CDR3 nucleotide sequence: TGCGCCAGCAGCCACTTCGGCAGGGGAAATGAGCAGTTCTTC.

This clone appeared a few times. The chain employs TRBV9 and TRBJ2-5; 9 bases fit TRBD1. This CDR3 is built from 16 residues. With V trimmed by 3 bases and J by 2 bases, 8 bases remained unmatched. Germline CDR1 SGDLS, CDR2 YYNGEE. The CDR3 spells CASSASHRGQQETQYF. In DNA form, the CDR3 reads TGTGCCAGCAGCGCATCCCACAGGGGGCAGCAAGAGACCCAGTACTTC.

This sequence joins TRBV7-8 and TRBJ1-1; D call uncertain. From germline, CDR1 is SGHVS and CDR2 FQNEAQ. V gave up 0 bases and J gave up 3 bases, with 8 bases separating them. The CDR3 runs 14 residues. The DNA for the CDR3 is TGTGCCAGCAGCTTAGCGCTCGACTACACTGAAGCTTTCTTT. It codes for CASSLALDYTEAFF.

The sample holds a few counts of this clone. The rearrangement links TRBV5-1 to TRBJ1-1; D gene uncertain. V lost 2 bases and J lost 6, with 14 bases in between. CDR1 is SGHRS, CDR2 YFSETQ, per germline. The CDR3 has 14 amino acids. The CDR3 nucleotides are TGCGCCAGCAGCTTCATCTCAGGTTCTTCTGAAGCTTTCTTT. This encodes CASSFISGSSEAFF.

This clone has just a few counts. This rearrangement joins TRBV10-3 to TRBJ2-5, with 9 bases lining up with TRBD2. Germline CDR1 and CDR2: ENHRY and SYGVKD. J gave up 4 bases and V 4 bases, and 7 bases lay outside the gene matches. The CDR3 runs to 15 residues. The CDR3 region has the DNA TGTGCCATCAGTGCGGGTAGCGGGGGAGGAGAGACCCAGTACTTC. This gives the protein CAISAGSGGGETQYF.

This clone was seen more than once but under ten times. A read error may account for a junction end that differs from germline. The rearrangement uses TRBV7-2 and TRBJ2-7; 8 bases align to TRBD1. The CDR3 has 12 residues. In germline, CDR1 is SGHTA, CDR2 FQGNSA. CDR3: CASSLAGTGNRF. The CDR3 region has the DNA TGTGCCAGCAGCTTAGCGGGGACAGGAAATCGGTTC.

The rearrangement uses TRBV28 and TRBJ2-1, with 9 positions matching TRBD1. The CDR3 extends over 15 amino acids. V shed 5 bases and J 4 bases; nucleotides not matched to a gene: 6. Per the germline V gene, CDR1 is MDHEN and CDR2 is SYDVKM. The DNA for the CDR3 is TGTGCCAGCAGTAGATACAGGGGGCCTTACAATGAGCAGTTCTTC. It translates to CASSRYRGPYNEQFF.